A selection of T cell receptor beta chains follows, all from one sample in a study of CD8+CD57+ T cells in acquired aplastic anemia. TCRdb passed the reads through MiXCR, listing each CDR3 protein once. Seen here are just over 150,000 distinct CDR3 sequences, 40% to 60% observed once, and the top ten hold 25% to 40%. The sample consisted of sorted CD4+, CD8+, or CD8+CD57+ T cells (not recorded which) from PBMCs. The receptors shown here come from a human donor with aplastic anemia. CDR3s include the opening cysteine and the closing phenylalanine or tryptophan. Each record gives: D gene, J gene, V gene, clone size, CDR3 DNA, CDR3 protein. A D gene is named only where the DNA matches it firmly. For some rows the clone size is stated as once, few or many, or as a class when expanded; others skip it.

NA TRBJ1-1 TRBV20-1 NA TGCAGTGCTACCAACCAGGGGAGCACTGAAGCTTTCTTT CSATNQGSTEAFF
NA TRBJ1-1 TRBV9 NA TGTGCCAGCAGCGTTTCCTACCTGTTACGTAGCACTGAAGCTTTCTTT CASSVSYLLRSTEAFF
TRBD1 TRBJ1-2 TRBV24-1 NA TGTGCCACCAGTGGCCCGACAGGGGCGAGCTATGGCTACACCTTC CATSGPTGASYGYTF
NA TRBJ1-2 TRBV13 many TGTGCCAGCAGCTTGGGCTATGAGAACTATGGCTACACCTTC CASSLGYENYGYTF
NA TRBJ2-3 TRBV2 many TGTGCCAGCAGTGCCCCAAGGAAGGAGTATTTT CASSAPRKEYF
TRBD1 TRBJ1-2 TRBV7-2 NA TGTGCCAGCAGCCAGACAGGGACCAACTATGGCTACACCTTC CASSQTGTNYGYTF
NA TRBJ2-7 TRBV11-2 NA TGTGCCAGCAGCATTAGCGACAGCTCCTACGAGCAGTACTTC CASSISDSSYEQYF
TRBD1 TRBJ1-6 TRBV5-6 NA TGTGCCAGCAGGAAGCACAGGGGGCAGAACCGTTCACCCCTCCACTTT CASRKHRGQNRSPLHF
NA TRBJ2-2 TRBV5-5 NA TGTGCCAGCAGCTTAGTAGGCGAGTCGGGGGAGCTGTTTTTT CASSLVGESGELFF
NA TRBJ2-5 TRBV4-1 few TGCGCCAGCAGCCAAGACATTAATAGCCGGGACCGTTTGGAGACCCAGTACTTC CASSQDINSRDRLETQYF
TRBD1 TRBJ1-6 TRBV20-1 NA TGCAGTGCCGGGACAGGCCCATGGTCACCCCTCCACTTT CSAGTGPWSPLHF